The 17 T cell receptor beta chains below all came from one sample that was sequenced in a study of shared clonotypes between healthy human individuals. Method: immunoSEQ multiplex PCR; TCRdb's copy keeps in-frame clones and lacks some. The sample consists of about 680,000 clones, approximately 90% of them appearing once. Selected positively for CCR7 and CD45RO-negative, naive CD8 cells excluded terminally differentiated effector memory CD45RA+ cells. The sample consisted of naive CD8+ T cells sorted from blood. These receptors were obtained from a man aged 30-40 years in good health.

The gene calls are TRBV7-9 and TRBJ2-7; 8 bases map to TRBD2. CDR3 length: 15 amino acids. Germline lookup yields CDR1 SEHNR and CDR2 FQNEAQ (reference sequence). With V trimmed by 0 bases and J by 10 bases, 11 bases remained unmatched. The CDR3 region is CASSLAASGPPAQYF. In DNA form, the CDR3 reads TGTGCCAGCAGCTTAGCCGCTAGCGGGCCTCCCGCACAGTACTTC.

V and J are TRBV7-9 and TRBJ1-5; maybe TRBD1 (6 bases). Germline V gives CDR1 SEHNR, CDR2 FQNEAQ (reference sequence). V lost 5 bases to trimming and J lost 5 bases, with 10 bases between them. This CDR3 region has 13 residues. CDR3 sequence (DNA): TGTGCCAGCAGCAAAGGACAGCATCAGCCCCAGCATTTT. It is translated as CASSKGQHQPQHF.

This chain links TRBV2 with TRBJ1-5, with D perhaps TRBD1 (6 bases). The CDR3 is 16 amino acids. V lost 4 bases to trimming and J lost 1 base, with 14 bases between them. Germline CDR1 SNHLY, CDR2 FYNNEI. The CDR3 protein is CASSVSAGQSNQPQHF. For the CDR3, the DNA is TGTGCCAGCAGTGTATCTGCCGGACAGAGCAATCAGCCCCAGCATTTT. The full variable domain, completed using reference TRBV2 and TRBJ1-5, is EPEVTQTPSHQVTQMGQEVILRCVPISNHLYFYWYRQILGQKVEFLVSFYNNEISEKSEIFDDQFSVERPDGSNFTLKIRSTKLEDSAMYFCASSVSAGQSNQPQHFGDGTRLSIL.

With respect to this clone: This same CDR3 is encoded by further DNA sequences in the sample. The gene calls are TRBV9 and TRBJ2-1, with 8 nucleotides matching TRBD1. V gave up 2 bases and J gave up 0 bases; unmatched junction bases: 4. The length of the CDR3 is 16 residues. Per the germline V gene, CDR1 is SGDLS and CDR2 is YYNGEE. CDR3 DNA sequence: TGTGCCAGCAGCGTGGCAGGGGGCACCTCCTACAATGAGCAGTTCTTC. This sequence encodes CASSVAGGTSYNEQFF.

The rearrangement uses TRBV7-8 and TRBJ2-1; D remains unclear. The CDR3 is made up of 16 amino acids. V was trimmed by 0 bases and J by 3 bases, leaving 12 bases between them. The germline CDR1 and CDR2 sequences are SGHVS and FQNEAQ. In nucleotides, the CDR3 is TGTGCCAGCAGCTTAGCCTTTGTTGGGGTCTACAATGAGCAGTTCTTC. Translated, it gives CASSLAFVGVYNEQFF.

This sequence joins TRBV28 and TRBJ2-3, with TRBD2 matching 13 bases. The CDR3 runs 16 residues. V lost 3 bases and J lost 4; bases outside the gene matches: 4. Germline V gene data show CDR1 as MDHEN and CDR2 as SYDVKM. CDR3 in DNA: TGTGCCAGCAGTTTCAGGACTAGCGGGAGACCAGATACGCAGTATTTT. It specifies CASSFRTSGRPDTQYF. Variable domain in full (rest from reference TRBV28 and TRBJ2-3): DVKVTQSSRYLVKRTGEKVFLECVQDMDHENMFWYRQDPGLGLRLIYFSYDVKMKEKGDIPEGYSVSREKKERFSLILESASTNQTSMYLCASSFRTSGRPDTQYFGPGTRLTVL.

This clone has just one count. The J gene is TRBJ1-5, the V gene TRBV7-2, with D tentatively TRBD1 (5 bases). Between the trimmed V and J ends, which lost 4 bases and 3 bases, there was a span of 16 bases. Germline V gene data show CDR1 as SGHTA and CDR2 as FQGNSA. The CDR3 has 16 amino acids. CDR3 sequence reads: CASSSLGLGLNQPQHF. The CDR3 coding sequence is TGTGCCAGCAGCTCCCTCGGATTGGGACTCAATCAGCCCCAGCATTTT.

This clone came up once. This chain connects TRBV7-9 to TRBJ1-1; D uncertain. Germline values: CDR1 SEHNR, CDR2 FQNEAQ (reference sequence). CDR3 length: 13 residues. With 6 bases removed from V and 3 bases from J, the gap between germline ends came to 11 bases. The CDR3 coding sequence is TGTGCCAGCAGGGAGACGGGATACACTGAAGCTTTCTTT. It specifies CASRETGYTEAFF.

The gene calls are TRBV19 and TRBJ2-7, with TRBD2 matching over 8 bases. The germline CDR1 and CDR2 sequences are LNHDA and SQIVND (reference sequence). This CDR3 spans 15 amino acids. Losses at the gene ends were 0 bases for V and 5 bases for J; bases not matched to a gene: 6. The CDR3 nucleotides read TGTGCCAGTAGTATAGAGGCAGCGGGAGTCGACGAGCAGTACTTC. It yields the protein CASSIEAAGVDEQYF. Combining the CDR3 with reference TRBV19 and TRBJ2-7 gives the whole variable domain DGGITQSPKYLFRKEGQNVTLSCEQNLNHDAMYWYRQDPGQGLRLIYYSQIVNDFQKGDIAEGYSVSREKKESFPLTVTSAQKNPTAFYLCASSIEAAGVDEQYFGPGTRLTVT.

The chain uses TRBV2 and TRBJ2-5; D is perhaps TRBD2 (5 bases). Germline CDR1 reads SNHLY; CDR2 reads FYNNEI. The CDR3 is made up of 15 amino acids. V was pared by 3 bases and J by 3 bases, with 14 bases between. In DNA, the CDR3 is TGTGCCAGCAGTGAGACCCGCGGGTGGGAAGAGACCCAGTACTTC. It encodes CASSETRGWEETQYF.

The chain links TRBV7-8 to TRBJ2-5; a weak D match, TRBD2 (5 bases). Germline V CDR1 and CDR2: SGHVS, FQNEAQ. Trimming took 0 bases from V and 5 from J, leaving 22 bases between them. This CDR3 has 18 amino acids. The CDR3 spells CASSLAPGGGYRHETQYF. The CDR3 nucleotides are TGTGCCAGCAGCTTAGCGCCCGGTGGCGGGTACCGACACGAGACCCAGTACTTC.

This chain connects TRBV7-9 to TRBJ2-1; D is uncertain. This CDR3 spans 13 amino acids. Germline loops: CDR1 SEHNR, CDR2 FQNEAQ (reference sequence). The ends were cut back, 2 bases at V and 5 bases at J, with 7 bases in the middle. CDR3 sequence: CASSLQSNNEQFF. As DNA, the CDR3 is TGTGCCAGCAGCTTACAGAGTAACAATGAGCAGTTCTTC.

For the CDR3, the DNA is TGTGCCAGCAGGATAGCGGGACGCACAGATACGCAGTATTTT. Translating gives CASRIAGRTDTQYF. The chain has TRBV6-5 and TRBJ2-3; TRBD2 matches 8 bases. From germline, CDR1 is MNHEY and CDR2 SVGAGI. The V segment lost 6 bases and the J segment 1 base; nucleotides outside the gene matches: 3. CDR3 length equals 14 residues.

The chain carries TRBV6-6 and TRBJ2-7; D possibly corresponds to TRBD1 (6 bases). The CDR3 sequence is 15 residues long. Germline CDR1 MNHNY, CDR2 SVGAGI (reference sequence). The ends were cut back, 3 bases at V and 4 bases at J, with 16 bases in the middle. In DNA form, the CDR3 reads TGTGCCAGCAGTTATACGGGCAGGGGTCTTTACGAGCAGTACTTC. As protein: CASSYTGRGLYEQYF.

This chain uses TRBV5-6 with TRBJ1-2; 7 bases line up with TRBD1. Germline CDR1 reads SGHDT; CDR2 reads YYEEEE. The CDR3 is 19 amino acids. Unmatched junction bases numbered 23, after V lost 1 base and J lost 8 bases. The CDR3 loop is CASSLWGETGPVLSEGYTF. The CDR3 bases are TGTGCCAGCAGCTTGTGGGGGGAGACAGGGCCCGTCTTGTCGGAAGGCTACACCTTC.

The V and J genes are TRBV25-1 and TRBJ1-4; possibly TRBD1 for D (5 bases). The V and J ends lost 0 bases and 2 bases respectively, with 13 bases between them. The germline gives CDR1 MGHDK, CDR2 SYGVNS. CDR3 length equals 17 residues. The CDR3 DNA sequence: TGTGCCAGCAGTGAATATAGGGGTGGGGACACTAATGAAAAACTGTTTTTT. Protein: CASSEYRGGDTNEKLFF. Drawing the rest from reference TRBV25-1 and TRBJ1-4, the complete variable domain is EADIYQTPRYLVIGTGKKITLECSQTMGHDKMYWYQQDPGMELHLIHYSYGVNSTEKGDLSSESTVSRIRTEHFPLTLESARPSHTSQYLCASSEYRGGDTNEKLFFGSGTQLSVL.

The chain links TRBV9 to TRBJ1-4; no firm D call. V was clipped by 3 bases and J by 6 bases, with 9 bases between them. The CDR3 has 13 residues. Germline CDR1 reads SGDLS; CDR2 reads YYNGEE. CDR3 DNA sequence: TGTGCCAGCAGCGCCCGAGTGGATGAAAAACTGTTTTTT. Its protein product is CASSARVDEKLFF. The variable domain in full, completed from reference TRBV9 and TRBJ1-4, reads DSGVTQTPKHLITATGQRVTLRCSPRSGDLSVYWYQQSLDQGLQFLIQYYNGEERAKGNILERFSAQQFPDLHSELNLSSLELGDSALYFCASSARVDEKLFFGSGTQLSVL.